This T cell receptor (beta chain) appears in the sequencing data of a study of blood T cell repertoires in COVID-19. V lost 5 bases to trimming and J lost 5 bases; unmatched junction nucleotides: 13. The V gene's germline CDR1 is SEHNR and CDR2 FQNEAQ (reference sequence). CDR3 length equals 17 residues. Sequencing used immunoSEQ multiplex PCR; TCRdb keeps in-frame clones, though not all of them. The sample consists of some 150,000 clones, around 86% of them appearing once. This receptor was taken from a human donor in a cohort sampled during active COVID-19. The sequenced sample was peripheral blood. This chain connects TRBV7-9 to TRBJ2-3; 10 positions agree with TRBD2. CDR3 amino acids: CASSLHLAGEAKDTQYF. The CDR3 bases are TGTGCCAGCAGCCTCCATCTAGCGGGAGAAGCTAAAGATACGCAGTATTTT.